This entry features one T cell receptor (beta chain) sequence. There were between 1 and 8 samples from each patient, taken pretreatment and on-treatment. This record comes from a study of PD-L1 blockade in urothelial cancer. Study at large: Samples came from 3 weeks, at the second dose, and 6 weeks into treatment.

Measured with immunoSEQ multiplex PCR; TCRdb has only the in-frame clones, and not every one. There are about 74,000 clones in the sample; less than 90% occur only once, and approximately 4.7% lies in the top ten. The V segment lost 6 bases and the J segment 0 bases; nucleotides outside the gene matches: 4. Germline-derived CDR1 and CDR2 are MNHEY and SMNVEV (reference sequence). This CDR3 region has 15 residues. This material consisted of PBMCs, taken around atezolizumab (anti-PD-L1) treatment. The receptor was isolated from a man between 65 and 85 years old with urothelial cancer. This rearrangement joins TRBV27 to TRBJ2-1, with 8 bases that match TRBD1. CDR3: CASRPQGVSYNEQFF. For the CDR3, the DNA is TGTGCCAGCAGGCCACAGGGGGTCTCCTACAATGAGCAGTTCTTC.